The rows below give T cell receptor beta chains drawn from one sample of a study of OX40 agonist ivuxolimab in advanced cancers. Using immunoSEQ multiplex PCR, the repertoire was profiled, and TCRdb retains in-frame clones only, with some absent. The data show some 68,000 clones, about 87% seen once. Sequencing was performed on CD4+ or CD8+ T cells sorted from blood, taken in a trial of the OX40 agonist ivuxolimab. These TCRs come from an adult with an advanced solid tumor such as melanoma, head and neck, liver or kidney cancer. Both conserved end residues are part of each CDR3. A D gene is named only where the DNA matches it firmly. Clone size appears in some rows only: once, few, many, or a class for an expanded clone.

d_call j_call v_call clone_size cdr3_nt cdr3_aa
TRBD1 TRBJ2-7 TRBV6-1 . TGTGCCAGCAGTGAACGGCCTGGACAGGTAAAGGGCGAGCAGTACTTC CASSERPGQVKGEQYF
. TRBJ1-4 TRBV28 . TGTGCCAGCAGTTCTACCGCGGGGGGGTCCGGGGAAAAACTGTTTTTT CASSSTAGGSGEKLFF
. TRBJ2-1 TRBV11-3 . TGTGCCAGCAGCTTAGATTCGGCAACAGGGAAAGGGCAGTTCTTC CASSLDSATGKGQFF
TRBD1 TRBJ2-7 TRBV7-6 . TGTGCCAGCAGCATGGACAGGGGGAACACCGAGCAGTACTTC CASSMDRGNTEQYF
. TRBJ1-1 TRBV19 . TGTGCCAGTAGTACCGGGACCCGGAGCACTGAAGCTTTCTTT CASSTGTRSTEAFF
. TRBJ2-7 TRBV7-2 . TGTGCCAGCAGCTTATTTCCAGGGGACACCTACGAGCAGTACTTC CASSLFPGDTYEQYF
. TRBJ1-3 TRBV2 . TGTGCCAGCGGTCAATACTCTGGAAACACCATATATTTT CASGQYSGNTIYF
TRBD1 TRBJ1-2 TRBV7-2 . TGTGCCAGCAGCTTTCCTGGACAGGGGTATAACACCTTC CASSFPGQGYNTF
. TRBJ2-1 TRBV2 . TGTGCCAGCAGTGAAAGGGATGAGCAGTTCTTC CASSERDEQFF
. TRBJ2-7 TRBV29-1 once TGCAGCGTACGGGCAGGCGACCTTCACGAGCAGTACTTC CSVRAGDLHEQYF
. TRBJ1-1 TRBV5-1 . TGCGCCAGCAGCCTCAGGGGCCCGAACACTGAAGCTTTCTTT CASSLRGPNTEAFF
. TRBJ2-7 TRBV11-3 . TGTGCCAGCAGCTTAGATCCAGGCGACATCTACGAGCAGTACTTC CASSLDPGDIYEQYF
. TRBJ1-4 TRBV28 . TGTGCCAGCAAATGGGGGGTGGAGGAAAAACTGTTTTTT CASKWGVEEKLFF
. TRBJ2-7 TRBV30 once TGTGCCTGGAGTGTACACGGAGTTTCCTACGAGCAGTACTTC CAWSVHGVSYEQYF
. TRBJ2-3 TRBV5-6 . TGTGCCAGCAGCCATTCAAGCACAGATACGCAGTATTTT CASSHSSTDTQYF
TRBD1 TRBJ2-5 TRBV18 once TGTGCCAGCTCCCCTACCCGGACAGGAACACAAGAGACCCAGTACTTC CASSPTRTGTQETQYF
. TRBJ1-2 TRBV18 . TGTGCCAGCTCCTCTAGTCCTGACACGGCCTATGGCTACACCTTC CASSSSPDTAYGYTF
. TRBJ1-4 TRBV7-8 . TGTGCCAGCAGCTTAGGGAACAGGGAGGGTGAAAAACTGTTTTTT CASSLGNREGEKLFF
. TRBJ1-1 TRBV18 . TGTGCCAGCTCACCAGGGGTAGGGGGTGAAGCTTTCTTT CASSPGVGGEAFF
. TRBJ2-1 TRBV25-1 . TGTGCCAGCAGTGAATCGCCGGGGTACAATGAGCAGTTCTTC CASSESPGYNEQFF
TRBD2 TRBJ2-1 TRBV10-3 . TGTGCCATCAGTATTATCCTAGCGGAACACAATGAGCAGTTCTTC CAISIILAEHNEQFF
. TRBJ2-2 TRBV7-9 . TGTGCCAGCAGCTTAAGTCAGCAACACGGGGAGCTGTTTTTT CASSLSQQHGELFF
. TRBJ1-2 TRBV6-1 once TGTGCCAGCCAAAAATTCTGGACTTACTATGGCTACACCTTC CASQKFWTYYGYTF
. TRBJ2-7 TRBV28 . TGTGCCAGCAGTTTGCCAGGGATCTCCTACGAGCAGTACTTC CASSLPGISYEQYF
TRBD1 TRBJ2-1 TRBV11-1 . TGTGCCAGCAGCCCGGACAGGGACAATGAGCAGTTCTTC CASSPDRDNEQFF
. TRBJ2-3 TRBV7-9 once TGTGCCAGCAGCTTAGACAGACATACGCAGTATTTT CASSLDRHTQYF
. TRBJ1-1 TRBV6-1 . TGTGCCAGCAGTATGGTCCGCCTAGGAGCTTTCTTT CASSMVRLGAFF
TRBD1 TRBJ2-3 TRBV7-9 few TGTGCCAGCAGCTCGAGTAGACAGGGACGGGGTACGCAGTATTTT CASSSSRQGRGTQYF
. TRBJ1-2 TRBV5-4 . TGTGCCAGCAGCTTTGGGGGGGCGAGAATCTATGGCTACACCTTC CASSFGGARIYGYTF
. TRBJ2-7 TRBV5-1 . TGCGCCAGCAGCTTGGATAGGGGGGGCCTCGAGCAGTACTTC CASSLDRGGLEQYF
. TRBJ2-7 TRBV28 . TGTGCCAGCACGCCCTCCAGGGTATACGAGCAGTACTTC CASTPSRVYEQYF
TRBD1 TRBJ1-5 TRBV19 once TGTGCCAGTAGTATTGGGACAGGGGGCAAGCAGCCCCAGCATTTT CASSIGTGGKQPQHF
TRBD2 TRBJ2-7 TRBV7-9 once TGTGCCAGCAGCTTGGGACTAGCGGGGGAGCAGTACTTC CASSLGLAGEQYF
. TRBJ1-1 TRBV9 . TGTGCCAGCAGCGTAGTAGGGACAAGCAGTGCTTTCTTT CASSVVGTSSAFF
. TRBJ1-1 TRBV7-2 . TGTGCCAGCAGCTTAGCGCGCAGGGGAAGTATGGGGACTGAAGCTTTCTTT CASSLARRGSMGTEAFF
. TRBJ1-4 TRBV11-2 . TGTGCCAGCAGCTCCGACCCCTCCAGTAATGAAAAACTGTTTTTT CASSSDPSSNEKLFF
TRBD1 TRBJ1-6 TRBV28 . TGTGCCAGCAGTCCGGACAGGTATAATTCACCCCTCCACTTT CASSPDRYNSPLHF
. TRBJ2-7 TRBV28 . TGTGCCAGCCGAACAGGCGTATCCTACGAGCAGTACTTC CASRTGVSYEQYF
. TRBJ2-1 TRBV6-6 . TGTGCCAGCAGTACGAGCTCCTACAATGAGCAGTTCTTC CASSTSSYNEQFF
. TRBJ2-2 TRBV21-1 . TGTGCCAGCAGCGGACGACGGACGAACACCGGGGAGCTGTTTTTT CASSGRRTNTGELFF
. TRBJ1-2 TRBV2 . TGTGCCAGAGGAACCAGGTGGGGGATGGAATCCAGTTTGGGCTACACCTTC CARGTRWGMESSLGYTF
TRBD1 TRBJ1-1 TRBV7-2 once TGTGCCAGCAGCTTTGCTCAGGGGGAAACTGAAGCTTTCTTT CASSFAQGETEAFF
TRBD1 TRBJ2-2 TRBV5-1 . TGCGCCAGCAGCATAACAGGGGCGCAAAACACCGGGGAGCTGTTTTTT CASSITGAQNTGELFF
. TRBJ2-5 TRBV4-1 . TGCGCCAGCAGCCAATCCCGGGGGTACCAAGAGACCCAGTACTTC CASSQSRGYQETQYF
. TRBJ2-3 TRBV7-2 . TGTGCCAGCAGCTCAGAGGTGGGAAAAGCGCAGTATTTT CASSSEVGKAQYF
TRBD1 TRBJ2-5 TRBV25-1 . TGTGCCAGCAGTGAATACAGTACAGGGGTTAGTGAAGAGACCCAGTACTTC CASSEYSTGVSEETQYF
. TRBJ2-2 TRBV9 . TGTGCTAGCGCCACGATGACCGGGGAGCTGTTTTTT CASATMTGELFF